This is a list of T cell receptor beta chains from one sample in a study of blood T cell repertoires in COVID-19. Sequencing used immunoSEQ multiplex PCR; TCRdb keeps in-frame clones, though not all of them. The repertoire holds about 180,000 clones, about 81% seen once, with 8.4% in the top ten. The sample was peripheral blood. These receptors all come from a woman aged 70-85 years with acute or convalescent COVID-19. Both conserved end residues are part of each CDR3. D genes are given only for firm matches. For some rows the clone size is stated as once, few or many, or as a class when expanded; others skip it.

v_call	j_call	d_call	clone_size	cdr3_nt	cdr3_aa
TRBV5-1	TRBJ1-1	TRBD1	NA	TGCGCCAGCAGCCCGGGGGACAGGGGAACTGAAGCTTTCTTT	CASSPGDRGTEAFF
TRBV7-2	TRBJ2-1	TRBD2	NA	TGTGCCAGCAGCTTAGATGTTAGCGGGGGCGAGCAGTTCTTC	CASSLDVSGGEQFF
TRBV18	TRBJ2-1	NA	few	TGTGCCAGCTCACCACGGGGTCAGGGCTCAACTAACAATGAGCAGTTCTTC	CASSPRGQGSTNNEQFF
TRBV21-1	TRBJ1-5	NA	NA	TGTGCCAGCAGCAAAGTAGTAGCAGATAGCAATCAGCCCCAGCATTTT	CASSKVVADSNQPQHF
TRBV3-1/TRBV3-2	TRBJ1-6	TRBD1	NA	TGTGCCAGCAGCTCGAGGGACAGGGCAAATTCACCCCTCCACTTT	CASSSRDRANSPLHF
TRBV19	TRBJ1-2	NA	few	TGTGCCAGTAGTCCATCGGGACACCGGACCTATGGCTACACCTTC	CASSPSGHRTYGYTF
TRBV6-2/TRBV6-3	TRBJ1-4	TRBD1	NA	TGTGCCAGCAGTGGGACAGGGGCCGCAGGAAAACTGTTTTTT	CASSGTGAAGKLFF
TRBV11-2	TRBJ1-1	NA	NA	TGTGCCAGCAGCTCCACAGGGTCCATGAACACTGAAGCTTTCTTT	CASSSTGSMNTEAFF
TRBV4-3	TRBJ2-1	TRBD2	NA	TGCGCCAGCAGCCAAGGATATCCTAGCGGGGAAAATGAGCAGTTCTTC	CASSQGYPSGENEQFF
TRBV6-2/TRBV6-3	TRBJ1-2	NA	NA	TGTGCCAGCAGTTACCGGGATAACTATGGCTACACCTTC	CASSYRDNYGYTF
TRBV2	TRBJ1-3	TRBD1	few	TGTGCCAGCCTGCCTCGGACAGGGGGTTTCACCTCTGGAAACACCATATATTTT	CASLPRTGGFTSGNTIYF
TRBV6-6	TRBJ1-6	TRBD1	NA	TGTGCCAGCAGTGGGGACAGGGGTCAAAATTCACCCCTCCACTTT	CASSGDRGQNSPLHF
TRBV7-2	TRBJ1-1	NA	few	TGTGCCAGCAGCGTACAGGGGAACACTGAAGCTTTCTTT	CASSVQGNTEAFF
TRBV19	TRBJ1-4	NA	NA	TGTGCCAGTAAGCGCATTAATGAAAAACTGTTTTTT	CASKRINEKLFF
TRBV6-2/TRBV6-3	TRBJ2-2	NA	NA	TGTGCCAGCAGTTACCGACAGGACACCGGGGAGCTGTTTTTT	CASSYRQDTGELFF